This T cell receptor beta chain was sequenced in a study of T cells in Graves' hyperthyroidism and ophthalmopathy. CDR1 MNHEY and CDR2 SMNVEV come from the germline V gene (reference sequence). V was pared by 3 bases and J by 3 bases, with 9 bases between. The CDR3 sequence is 14 residues long. The investigators amplified TCR beta CDR3 regions from RNA transcripts. The TCR CDR3 was amplified in a first-round RT-PCR using the HTBI primer set. TCRdb itself ran the multiplex PCR reads through MiXCR, one entry per CDR3 protein. Of 500,000 or so distinct CDR3 sequences listed, approximately 17% are singletons. This clonotype was observed a handful of times.

The clonotype was recovered from a woman under 30 with Graves' ophthalmopathy. Sequences were obtained from blood. The chain joins TRBV27 to TRBJ2-1, with D possibly TRBD1 on 6 matching bases. The CDR3 loop reads CASSLQDSYNEQFF. Written as DNA, the CDR3 is TGTGCCAGCAGTTTGCAGGACAGCTACAATGAGCAGTTCTTC.